This entry is about one TCR beta chain. This entry is derived from a study of response to subunit inactivated influenza vaccine. The CDR3 contains 15 residues. V was cut by 0 bases and J by 9 bases, with 15 bases left in between. Per germline, CDR1 LGHNA and CDR2 YSLEER. Via MiXCR, TCRdb re-called the RT-PCR reads, giving one row per CDR3 protein. The sample contains fewer than 650,000 distinct CDR3 sequences, approximately 13% of which appear only once. The TCR sequence derives from a man aged 45-65 years who received an inactivated influenza vaccine. Material: PBMCs from blood, obtained more than 35 days after vaccination. This rearrangement joins TRBV4-3 to TRBJ2-1; D unresolved. CDR3 nucleotide sequence: TGCGCCAGCAGCCAAGATTGGGTAGGCTCTAGTGAGCAGTTCTTC. It encodes CASSQDWVGSSEQFF.